This passage covers 6 T cell receptor beta chains from one sample sequenced in a study of CD8+CD57+ T cells in acquired aplastic anemia. CDR3 and TCR beta VDJ profiling relied on a genomic DNA template. TCRdb reanalysed the reads using MiXCR and keeps one entry per CDR3 protein. The data contain 150,000 to 200,000 distinct CDR3 sequences, 50% to 75% of them singletons. Specimen: sorted CD4+, CD8+, or CD8+CD57+ T cells (not recorded which) from PBMCs. All receptors come from a human donor with severe aplastic anemia or a healthy control (not recorded which).

This chain uses TRBV20-1 with TRBJ1-1, with D tentatively TRBD1 (6 bases). The CDR3 has 13 residues. Germline V CDR1 and CDR2: DFQATT, SNEGSKA (reference sequence). The germline V and J ends were trimmed by 4 bases and 5 bases, with 14 bases remaining between them. In DNA, the CDR3 is TGCAGTGCTAAAGACAGGAGGGGGACTGAAGCTTTCTTT. Protein sequence: CSAKDRRGTEAFF.

This chain connects TRBV7-3 to TRBJ2-7; D perhaps matches TRBD1 (6 bases). This CDR3 comprises 11 residues. V dropped 9 bases and J dropped 7 bases, with 13 bases sitting between them. The germline gives CDR1 SGHTA, CDR2 FQGTGA. CDR3 sequence reads: CASSGEWEQYF. In nucleotides, the CDR3 is TGTGCCAGTTCAGGGGAGTGGGAGCAGTACTTC.

This chain connects TRBV29-1 to TRBJ1-1; D ambiguous. Germline lookup yields CDR1 SQVTM and CDR2 ANQGSEA. Trimming shortened V by 7 bases and J by 0 bases, and 15 bases separated the two germline ends. The CDR3 consists of 14 residues. CDR3 residues: CSAQIGRVNTEAFF. CDR3 sequence (DNA): TGCAGCGCCCAGATAGGACGGGTGAACACTGAAGCTTTCTTT.

This chain uses TRBV11-3 with TRBJ1-6; the D gene is possibly TRBD1 (5 bases). CDR1 and CDR2 (germline): SGHNT, YENEEA. The CDR3 length is 14 residues. Trimming left V 4 bases short and J 8 bases short, with 12 bases between. Written as DNA, the CDR3 is TGTGCCAGCAGCTCGGGACGGTTAGATTCACCCCTCCACTTT. Residues: CASSSGRLDSPLHF.

The V gene is TRBV7-9, the J gene TRBJ2-1; 14 bases line up with TRBD2. Germline loops: CDR1 SEHNR, CDR2 FQNEAQ (reference sequence). V shed 4 bases and J 16 bases; nucleotides not matched to a gene: 12. CDR3 size: 15 residues. DNA of the CDR3: TGTGCCAGCAGCTCCCCGGGACTAGCGGGAGCAAAACGATTCTTC. This gives the protein CASSSPGLAGAKRFF.

The V gene is TRBV7-3, the J gene TRBJ2-2; no clear D. Germline values: CDR1 SGHTA, CDR2 FQGTGA. The CDR3 covers 15 residues. V lost 5 bases and J lost 3, with 13 bases in between. In DNA, the CDR3 is TGTGCCAGCAGCCGTCTCGAGGCGGACACCGGGGAGCTGTTTTTT. As protein: CASSRLEADTGELFF.